These 25 T cell receptor beta chains were all obtained from the same sample, sequenced in a study of blood T cell repertoires in COVID-19. Assay: immunoSEQ multiplex PCR; the TCRdb copy retains only in-frame clones and omits some. The table shows some 380,000 clones, with around 90% occurring only once. The sequenced sample consisted of PBMCs or T cells enriched from blood (not recorded which). These receptors were taken from a woman between 40 and 50 years old with acute COVID-19.

This clone was observed a single time. V gene TRBV19 combines with J gene TRBJ1-6; possibly TRBD1 for D (5 bases). Trimming cost V 3 bases and J 2 bases, with 11 bases left between them. Germline assignment: CDR1 LNHDA and CDR2 SQIVND (reference sequence). This CDR3 is 16 amino acids long. As DNA, the CDR3 is TGTGCCAGTAGTATGTCGGGAGGGGCCTATAATTCACCCCTCCACTTT. Amino acid sequence: CASSMSGGAYNSPLHF.

The V call is TRBV9, the J call TRBJ2-5; TRBD1 matches 7 bases. Germline assignment: CDR1 SGDLS and CDR2 YYNGEE. The V gene end was trimmed by 0 bases and the J gene end by 0 bases; junction bases not matched to a gene: 2. This CDR3 region has 15 residues. CDR3 in DNA: TGTGCCAGCAGCGTAGCAGGGACAGACCAAGAGACCCAGTACTTC. Translating gives CASSVAGTDQETQYF.

This chain joins TRBV15 and TRBJ2-2; a weak D match, TRBD2 (6 bases). V was shortened by 1 base and J by 3 bases, with 9 bases between the two germline ends. Germline CDR1 reads LNHNV; CDR2 reads YYDKDF (reference sequence). The CDR3 covers 15 residues. In nucleotides, the CDR3 is TGTGCCACCAGCAGAGGCACTAGCTACACCGGGGAGCTGTTTTTT. Its translation is CATSRGTSYTGELFF.

This clone was recorded a few times. This chain uses TRBV9 with TRBJ1-6; no reliable D call. This CDR3 has 15 amino acids. Per the germline V gene, CDR1 is SGDLS and CDR2 is YYNGEE. V was pared by 0 bases and J by 7 bases, with 11 bases between. The DNA for the CDR3 is TGTGCCAGCAGCGTAGCTGGAGGACTCAATTCACCCCTCCACTTT. Encoded protein: CASSVAGGLNSPLHF. Complete variable domain (other parts from reference TRBV9 and TRBJ1-6): DSGVTQTPKHLITATGQRVTLRCSPRSGDLSVYWYQQSLDQGLQFLIQYYNGEERAKGNILERFSAQQFPDLHSELNLSSLELGDSALYFCASSVAGGLNSPLHFGNGTRLTVT.

This clone came up once. The J gene is TRBJ2-3, the V gene TRBV4-2; 8 nucleotides align to TRBD2. This CDR3 is 17 amino acids long. The V gene end was trimmed by 0 bases and the J gene end by 2 bases; junction bases not matched to a gene: 7. Germline CDR1 and CDR2: LGHNA and YNFKEQ. The CDR3, as DNA: TGTGCCAGCAGCCAAGATCGAGCGGGGGCCGTCACAGATACGCAGTATTTT. Translation: CASSQDRAGAVTDTQYF.

The chain uses TRBV5-1 and TRBJ2-6; D gene ambiguous. The CDR3 consists of 14 residues. Germline values: CDR1 SGHRS, CDR2 YFSETQ. The V and J ends lost 1 base and 1 base respectively, with 3 bases between them. Here the CDR3 DNA reads TGCGCCAGCAGCTTGCAATCTGGGGCCAACGTCCTGACTTTC. As protein: CASSLQSGANVLTF.

CDR3 nucleotide sequence: TGCGCCAGCAGCCAGCCAGGGGTACGGAACACTGAAGCTTTCTTT. Amino acid sequence: CASSQPGVRNTEAFF. The gene calls are TRBV4-1 and TRBJ1-1; possible D gene TRBD1, 6 bases. With 3 bases removed from V and 1 base from J, the gap between germline ends came to 12 bases. The CDR3 is made up of 15 amino acids. Germline CDR1 reads MGHRA; CDR2 reads YSYEKL.

In its sample, this clone was seen once. CDR3 in amino acids: CASRRAGAETQYF. DNA for the CDR3: TGTGCCAGCAGGAGAGCGGGGGCTGAGACCCAGTACTTC. This rearrangement joins TRBV12-3 or TRBV12-4 to TRBJ2-5; 8 bases map to TRBD2. The junction had 5 bases not matched to a gene; V was cut back by 6 bases and J by 5 bases. This CDR3 has 13 residues.

The J gene is TRBJ1-2, the V gene TRBV2, with 9 positions matching TRBD1. V gave up 6 bases and J gave up 3 bases; unmatched junction bases: 8. The CDR3 is made up of 15 amino acids. CDR1 is SNHLY, CDR2 FYNNEI, per germline. CDR3 in DNA: TGTGCCAGCAGCCCTAGGGACAGGGTCTACTATGGCTACACCTTC. Protein product: CASSPRDRVYYGYTF.

Here the CDR3 DNA reads TGTGCCAGCAGCTTGTTACGCCAGGGGGCATTGGATGAGACCCAGTACTTC. Amino acid sequence: CASSLLRQGALDETQYF. This sequence joins TRBV5-4 and TRBJ2-5; 8 nucleotides line up with TRBD1. Germline V gives CDR1 SGHNT, CDR2 YYREEE (reference sequence). This CDR3 comprises 17 residues. Losses at the gene ends were 1 base for V and 5 bases for J; bases not matched to a gene: 13.

The chain links TRBV12-3 or TRBV12-4 to TRBJ1-1; D gene uncertain. The V end was cut by 6 bases, the J end by 4 bases, with 12 bases between. The CDR3 covers 13 residues. The CDR3: CASRERLGTEAFF. CDR3 in DNA: TGTGCCAGCAGGGAACGACTTGGCACTGAAGCTTTCTTT.

The chain employs TRBV3-1 (or the pseudogene TRBV3-2) and TRBJ2-2; tentative D call: TRBD2 (5 bases). There are 16 residues in the CDR3. Trimming removed 0 bases at V and 6 bases at J, with 14 bases between. Germline V gene sequence: CDR1 LGHDT, CDR2 YNNKEL (reference sequence). CDR3: CASSQETGRRAGELFF. The CDR3, as DNA: TGTGCCAGCAGCCAAGAGACGGGTAGGCGGGCCGGGGAGCTGTTTTTT.

V usage is TRBV6-5 and J usage is TRBJ1-3, with TRBD1 as a possible D gene (6 bases). The V gene's germline CDR1 is MNHEY and CDR2 SVGAGI. Trimming removed 9 bases from V and 5 bases from J, with 17 bases in between. This CDR3 is built from 14 residues. The DNA of the CDR3 is TGTGCCAGTCGCATGAACAGGGATAGAAACACCATATATTTT. Its translation is CASRMNRDRNTIYF.

The CDR3 bases are TGTGCCAGCAGTTCCCTCGTGTCGGGTGTGTGGGAGACCCAGTACTTC. Its protein is CASSSLVSGVWETQYF. The chain is built from TRBV28 and TRBJ2-5; no clear D. The V gene's germline CDR1 is MDHEN and CDR2 SYDVKM. The CDR3 extends over 16 amino acids. V lost 4 bases to trimming and J lost 5 bases, with 20 bases between them.

This clone came up once. The chain links TRBV4-1 to TRBJ2-7, with 9 bases that match TRBD2. This CDR3 contains 18 residues. CDR1 and CDR2 from the germline V gene are MGHRA and YSYEKL. Losses at the gene ends were 5 bases for V and 0 bases for J; bases not matched to a gene: 14. CDR3 in DNA: TGCGCCAGCAGCGAAGGAAGAGCGGGGGGCCGCCACTCCTACGAGCAGTACTTC. The encoded protein is CASSEGRAGGRHSYEQYF.

This chain joins TRBV16 and TRBJ2-2, with D uncertain. Trimming stripped 4 bases from V and 10 bases from J, with 13 bases between. The CDR3 consists of 13 residues. The V gene's germline CDR1 is KGHSY and CDR2 FQNENV. The CDR3 nucleotides read TGTGCCAGCAGCCTTTTTGGCCTCAAGGAGCTGTTTTTT. This encodes CASSLFGLKELFF. The full variable domain, with the rest looked up from reference TRBV16 and TRBJ2-2, is GEEVAQTPKHLVRGEGQKAKLYCAPIKGHSYVFWYQQVLKNEFKFLISFQNENVFDETGMPKERFSAKCLPNSPCSLEIQATKLEDSAVYFCASSLFGLKELFFGEGSRLTVL.

CDR3 protein: CATRAGTGSHNEQFF. The CDR3 nucleotides are TGTGCCACCAGAGCCGGGACAGGGTCCCACAATGAGCAGTTCTTC. This chain uses TRBV24-1 with TRBJ2-1, with TRBD1 identical over 9 bases. J was trimmed by 5 bases and V by 7 bases; bases with no gene match: 8. Looked up from germline, CDR1 is KGHDR and CDR2 is SFDVKD. CDR3 length: 15 residues.

This sequence joins TRBV13 and TRBJ1-6; D may be TRBD1 (6 bases). Per the germline V gene, CDR1 is PRHDT and CDR2 is FYEKMQ (reference sequence). This CDR3 has 15 residues. V gave up 1 base and J gave up 10 bases, with 14 bases separating them. The CDR3 nucleotides read TGTGCCAGCAGCTTAGACCAGGGGAGAAACTCACCCCTCCACTTT. It specifies CASSLDQGRNSPLHF.

This clone was recorded only once. The chain links TRBV21-1 to TRBJ2-5; the table's D call, TRBD2, was not checked against the DNA. TRBV21-1 is annotated as a pseudogene. The CDR3 spans 16 residues. This chain's CDR3 is CASSLGTSGGMETQYF. CDR3 bases: TGTGCCAGCAGCCTCGGGACTAGCGGGGGGATGGAGACCCAGTACTTC.

The chain links TRBV10-3 to TRBJ2-7, with D tentatively TRBD1 (5 bases). Germline V gives CDR1 ENHRY, CDR2 SYGVKD. The ends were cut back, 4 bases at V and 2 bases at J, with 18 bases in the middle. This CDR3 region has 16 residues. This chain's CDR3 is CAISGNTQGDTYEQYF. DNA of the CDR3: TGTGCCATCAGTGGAAACACCCAGGGTGACACCTACGAGCAGTACTTC.

J is TRBJ1-2 and V is TRBV2; 7 bases map to TRBD1. V shed 0 bases, J shed 8 bases, and the junction held 6 bases outside the gene matches. There are 14 residues in the CDR3. The germline V gene encodes CDR1 SNHLY and CDR2 FYNNEI. In DNA, the CDR3 is TGTGCCAGCAGTGAAGCGCAGGGGGTAGAGGGCTACACCTTC. Translating gives CASSEAQGVEGYTF.

V is TRBV6-2 or TRBV6-3 and J is TRBJ1-6; 8 bases map to TRBD1. Germline CDR1 reads MNHEY; CDR2 reads SVGEGT. CDR3 size: 18 residues. V lost 0 bases, J lost 0 bases, and 4 bases stayed unmatched. The CDR3 DNA reads TGTGCCAGCAGTTACTCCGGGACAGGAAGCTCCTATAATTCACCCCTCCACTTT. Its protein product is CASSYSGTGSSYNSPLHF.

CDR3 nucleotide sequence: TGTGCCAGCAGTTCGCCAAGCAAAGTGACAGGGGGCAGGGGGTATGGCTACACCTTC. Protein: CASSSPSKVTGGRGYGYTF. This chain uses TRBV27 with TRBJ1-2; 10 bases map to TRBD1. Trimming at V came to 4 bases and at J to 5 bases, leaving 19 bases not matched to a gene. The CDR3 contains 19 residues. Per the germline V gene, CDR1 is MNHEY and CDR2 is SMNVEV (reference sequence).

The genes are TRBV4-1 and TRBJ2-4, with 8 bases matching TRBD1. In germline, CDR1 is MGHRA, CDR2 YSYEKL. The CDR3 consists of 17 residues. The ends lost 1 base at V and 0 bases at J; junction bases unmatched: 5. CDR3 nucleotides: TGCGCCAGCAGCCAAGTCCACAGGGGGGCAGCCAAAAACATTCAGTACTTC. Encoded protein: CASSQVHRGAAKNIQYF.

The CDR3 loop is CASSLGQGVGNQPQHF. The CDR3 DNA follows: TGTGCCAGCAGCTTAGGTCAGGGTGTCGGCAATCAGCCCCAGCATTTT. This rearrangement joins TRBV11-2 to TRBJ1-5; tentatively, D is TRBD1 (5 bases). Trimming left V 1 base short and J 2 bases short, with 12 bases between. CDR3 length: 16 amino acids. Germline loops: CDR1 SGHAT, CDR2 FQNNGV.